The 22 T cell receptor beta chains below were found in one sample sequenced in a study of blood T cell dynamics during melanoma immunotherapy. Time point here: pre-treatment baseline. Sequenced by immunoSEQ multiplex PCR; TCRdb stores in-frame clones only, minus some. This table has roughly 9,400 clones, 80% to 90% appearing once. The sample was blood, taken from a patient treated with checkpoint blockade. The origin of the receptors is a human donor with melanoma.

The rearrangement joins TRBV28 to TRBJ2-1; weak D call: TRBD2 (6 bases). Trimming stripped 10 bases from V and 2 bases from J, with 12 bases between. There are 13 residues in the CDR3. CDR1 MDHEN and CDR2 SYDVKM come from the germline V gene. DNA for the CDR3: TGTGCCACCCAGTCGGGGGCCTACAATGAGCAGTTCTTC. Translating gives CATQSGAYNEQFF.

V usage is TRBV7-6 and J usage is TRBJ2-5; 10 positions agree with TRBD1. The assigned J gene may be wrong: the sequence end matches TRBJ2-7 better. The CDR3 loop spans 15 amino acids. Germline CDR1 and CDR2: SGHVS and FNYEAQ. The CDR3 DNA reads TGTGCCAGCAGCTCCCCGGGACAGGGGACCTACGAGCAGTACTTC. This encodes CASSSPGQGTYEQYF.

This clone was counted a single time. The chain links TRBV7-2 to TRBJ2-1, with a possible D match to TRBD2 (7 bases). CDR1 and CDR2 (germline): SGHTA, FQGNSA. V lost 5 bases to trimming and J lost 4 bases, with 18 bases between them. This CDR3 is 16 amino acids long. CDR3 nucleotides: TGTGCCAGCAGCCCACCGGGGGGCTGGGGGTACAATGAGCAGTTCTTC. The encoded protein is CASSPPGGWGYNEQFF.

The CDR3 loop is CASTGFPESKNIQYF. The DNA for the CDR3 is TGCGCCAGCACAGGGTTTCCGGAGTCCAAAAACATTCAGTACTTC. The chain is built from TRBV5-1 and TRBJ2-4, with D perhaps TRBD1 (5 bases). Trimming cost V 6 bases and J 2 bases, with 15 bases left between them. This CDR3 has 15 residues. Germline CDR1 reads SGHRS; CDR2 reads YFSETQ.

The V gene is TRBV12-5, the J gene TRBJ1-1, with a possible D match to TRBD1 (5 bases). The V end was cut by 7 bases, the J end by 1 base, with 13 bases between. CDR1 LGHNT and CDR2 FRNRAP come from the germline V gene. The CDR3 has 14 amino acids. The DNA for the CDR3 is TGTGCTAGTGCTGCCGGGGCCACGAACACTGAAGCTTTCTTT. Translating gives CASAAGATNTEAFF.

This clone was counted between two and nine times. The chain carries TRBV19 and TRBJ1-5; 7 positions match TRBD1. Germline lookup yields CDR1 LNHDA and CDR2 SQIVND (reference sequence). V lost 5 bases, J lost 6 bases, and 4 bases stayed unmatched. The CDR3 sequence is 13 residues long. DNA for the CDR3: TGTGCCAGTAGTGTCCAGGGGGGTCAGCCCCAGCATTTT. Translated: CASSVQGGQPQHF. The full variable domain, its missing parts supplied by reference TRBV19 and TRBJ1-5, is DGGITQSPKYLFRKEGQNVTLSCEQNLNHDAMYWYRQDPGQGLRLIYYSQIVNDFQKGDIAEGYSVSREKKESFPLTVTSAQKNPTAFYLCASSVQGGQPQHFGDGTRLSIL.

The chain uses TRBV6-1 and TRBJ1-1, with 8 bases fitting TRBD1. Per the germline V gene, CDR1 is MNHNS and CDR2 is SASEGT. The CDR3 has 15 amino acids. V lost 5 bases to trimming and J lost 7 bases; unmatched junction nucleotides: 12. The CDR3 DNA reads TGTGCCAGCAGTCCGCCTGCCGACAGGGGAGGTGAAGCTTTCTTT. Encoded protein: CASSPPADRGGEAFF.

This sequence joins TRBV4-2 and TRBJ2-7, with D hard to call. The germline CDR1 and CDR2 sequences are LGHNA and YNFKEQ. V lost 1 base and J 1 base, leaving 11 bases between the germline ends. CDR3 length equals 15 residues. This CDR3 is CASSQGLGISYEQYF. The CDR3 DNA reads TGTGCCAGCAGCCAAGGGTTGGGTATATCCTACGAGCAGTACTTC.

This clone was detected once. The genes are TRBV7-3 and TRBJ2-7; tentatively, D is TRBD1 (5 bases). This CDR3 is built from 15 residues. Germline-derived CDR1 and CDR2 are SGHTA and FQGTGA. Trimming took 2 bases from V and 0 from J, leaving 11 bases between them. The CDR3 nucleotides read TGTGCCAGCAGCTTACACCAGGGCCCCTCCTACGAGCAGTACTTC. Residues: CASSLHQGPSYEQYF.

The chain couples TRBV5-4 to TRBJ2-1; perhaps TRBD1 as D (6 bases). This CDR3 region has 15 residues. CDR1 is SGHNT and CDR2 is YYREEE in the germline V gene (reference sequence). V lost 0 bases and J 2 bases, leaving 9 bases between the germline ends. Written as DNA, the CDR3 is TGTGCCAGCAGCTTGGAAGACAGGACCTACAATGAGCAGTTCTTC. Residues: CASSLEDRTYNEQFF.

This chain joins TRBV7-3 and TRBJ2-1; D may correspond to TRBD1 or TRBD2 (5 bases each). The CDR3 covers 15 residues. Germline CDR1 is SGHTA and CDR2 is FQGTGA. V gave up 5 bases and J gave up 9 bases, with 20 bases separating them. The CDR3 is CASSPSGTPLGEQFF. The CDR3 DNA reads TGTGCCAGCAGCCCCTCCGGGACCCCCCTAGGTGAGCAGTTCTTC. The variable domain in full, completed from reference TRBV7-3 and TRBJ2-1, reads GAGVSQTPSNKVTEKGKYVELRCDPISGHTALYWYRQSLGQGPEFLIYFQGTGAADDSGLPNDRFFAVRPEGSVSTLKIQRTERGDSAVYLCASSPSGTPLGEQFFGPGTRLTVL.

J is TRBJ2-7 and V is TRBV2; tentative D call: TRBD2 (7 bases). This CDR3 is built from 13 residues. The germline CDR1 and CDR2 sequences are SNHLY and FYNNEI. V lost 7 bases and J 6 bases, leaving 16 bases between the germline ends. In DNA, the CDR3 is TGTGCCAGCAACAGGGAGGGAGGGGGCGAGCAGTACTTC. Its protein product is CASNREGGGEQYF.

V gene TRBV20-1 combines with J gene TRBJ1-1; D remains unclear. Germline-derived CDR1 and CDR2 are DFQATT and SNEGSKA (reference sequence). V lost 0 bases and J 7 bases, leaving 3 bases between the germline ends. The CDR3 spans 10 residues. The CDR3 nucleotides are TGCAGTGCTAGAGATGTTGAAGCTTTCTTT. Amino acids: CSARDVEAFF.

The CDR3 DNA reads as TGTGCCAGCAGTTACTCTGCGACGCCAGAGACCCAGTACTTC. Amino acids: CASSYSATPETQYF. V usage is TRBV6-5 and J usage is TRBJ2-5; D gene unclear. CDR1 is MNHEY and CDR2 is SVGAGI in the germline V gene. CDR3 length equals 14 residues. Trimming took off 0 bases at V and 4 bases at J, with 9 bases between the two ends.

This clone was seen once. The chain is built from TRBV6-6 and TRBJ1-1, with D possibly being TRBD1 (6 bases). Germline V gives CDR1 MNHNY, CDR2 SVGAGI (reference sequence). The V end was cut by 4 bases, the J end by 4 bases, with 13 bases between. The CDR3 has 14 amino acids. CDR3 amino acids: CASSSPRDTTEAFF. The CDR3 bases are TGTGCCAGCAGTTCGCCCCGGGACACCACTGAAGCTTTCTTT.

This sequence joins TRBV7-9 and TRBJ2-1; tentative D call: TRBD2 (5 bases). This CDR3 has 15 residues. CDR1 and CDR2 from the germline V gene are SEHNR and FQNEAQ (reference sequence). V lost 5 bases and J 5 bases, leaving 16 bases between the germline ends. In DNA, the CDR3 is TGTGCCAGCAGCCCCGGGCAGTGGGAGCACAATGAGCAGTTCTTC. It translates to CASSPGQWEHNEQFF.

The gene calls are TRBV12-5 and TRBJ1-2, with D possibly TRBD1 on 5 matching bases. V was shortened by 4 bases and J by 4 bases, with 19 bases between the two germline ends. The germline V gene encodes CDR1 LGHNT and CDR2 FRNRAP. This CDR3 has 16 residues. This chain's CDR3 is CASGWIEQGKTYGYTF. In DNA, the CDR3 is TGTGCTAGTGGTTGGATTGAGCAGGGAAAGACCTATGGCTACACCTTC.

V usage is TRBV11-1 and J usage is TRBJ2-1; D is unresolved. Trimming removed 2 bases from V and 4 bases from J, with 12 bases in between. The length of the CDR3 is 15 residues. Germline CDR1 SGHAT, CDR2 FQDESV (reference sequence). DNA for the CDR3: TGTGCCAGCAGCTTAAGGTGGGCTGAATACAATGAGCAGTTCTTC. It is translated as CASSLRWAEYNEQFF.

V is TRBV25-1 and J is TRBJ2-2, with a possible D match to TRBD2 (6 bases). CDR3 size: 14 residues. Trimming cost V 3 bases and J 3 bases, with 8 bases left between them. The germline V gene encodes CDR1 MGHDK and CDR2 SYGVNS. CDR3 in DNA: TGTGCCAGCAGTGACGGGAGAGACACCGGGGAGCTGTTTTTT. Protein product: CASSDGRDTGELFF.

The chain links TRBV4-2 to TRBJ2-1; 12 bases agree with TRBD1. After removal of 1 base from V and 9 bases from J, the junction contained 7 bases not matched to a gene. Looked up from germline, CDR1 is LGHNA and CDR2 is YNFKEQ. This CDR3 contains 16 residues. CDR3 residues: CASSQGGGQGAVEQFF. Written as DNA, the CDR3 is TGTGCCAGCAGCCAAGGAGGGGGACAGGGGGCCGTTGAGCAGTTCTTC.

The chain links TRBV19 to TRBJ2-5; a weak D match, TRBD2 (5 bases). CDR3 size: 14 residues. CDR1 and CDR2 (germline): LNHDA, SQIVND (reference sequence). Trimming removed 5 bases from V and 5 bases from J, with 15 bases in between. The DNA of the CDR3 is TGTGCCAGTAGTGCGGGCGCCAACGGGGAGACCCAGTACTTC. It encodes CASSAGANGETQYF.

This clone appeared a single time. The CDR3 coding sequence is TGTGCCAGCGCGCCCCCCCTGGGCACTGAAGCTTTCTTT. This codes for CASAPPLGTEAFF. The V and J genes are TRBV19 and TRBJ1-1; no clear D. The CDR3 totals 13 residues. Germline V gene lookup returns CDR1 LNHDA and CDR2 SQIVND (reference sequence). Trimming pared 9 bases from V and 4 bases from J, leaving 15 bases between.